This entry concerns a single T cell receptor beta chain. As processed by the authors: Nucleated cell counts were estimated from reference gene primer amplification. The protocol was immunoSEQ multiplex PCR, while the TCRdb copy is restricted to in-frame clones and leaves out a portion. V and J calls and clone size are copied from that table; D and trimming were computed from the DNA. The sample carries some 100,000 clones, roughly nine tenths recorded once. This record belongs to a study of blood T cell repertoires in COVID-19. Across the study: The origin of the acute and convalescent COVID-19 samples was the United States, Italy and Spain. In each case, the material was cDNA or gDNA derived from T cells, B-cell-depleted T cells, or PBMCs.

Germline CDR1 and CDR2: KGHSH and LQKENI. Trimming stripped 0 bases from V and 5 bases from J, with 13 bases between. The CDR3 consists of 15 residues. The sequenced sample consisted of peripheral blood. This TCR was sampled from a man in his 70s who had recovered from COVID-19. The J gene is TRBJ1-2, the V gene TRBV18; D may be TRBD1 (5 bases). The CDR3 region has the DNA TGTGCCAGCTCACCACCGGGACTCGAAGGATATGGCTACACCTTC. This encodes CASSPPGLEGYGYTF.